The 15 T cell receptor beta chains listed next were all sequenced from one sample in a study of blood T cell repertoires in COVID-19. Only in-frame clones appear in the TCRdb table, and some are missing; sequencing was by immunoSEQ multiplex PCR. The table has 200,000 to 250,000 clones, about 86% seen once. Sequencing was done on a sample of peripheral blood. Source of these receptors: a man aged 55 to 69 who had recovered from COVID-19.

Written as DNA, the CDR3 is TGCGCCAGCAGTTATCGGGAAGGCTCCTACAATGAGCAGTTCTTC. Amino acids: CASSYREGSYNEQFF. The V gene is TRBV5-1, the J gene TRBJ2-1, with D possibly TRBD2 on 5 matching bases. CDR3 length: 15 residues. The V gene's germline CDR1 is SGHRS and CDR2 YFSETQ. V lost 5 bases and J lost 0, with 12 bases in between.

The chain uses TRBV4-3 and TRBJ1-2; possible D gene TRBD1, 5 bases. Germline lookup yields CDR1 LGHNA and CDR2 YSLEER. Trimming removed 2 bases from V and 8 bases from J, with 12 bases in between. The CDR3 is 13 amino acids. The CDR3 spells CASSQTPGLGYTF. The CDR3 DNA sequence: TGCGCCAGCAGCCAAACCCCAGGGCTCGGCTACACCTTC.

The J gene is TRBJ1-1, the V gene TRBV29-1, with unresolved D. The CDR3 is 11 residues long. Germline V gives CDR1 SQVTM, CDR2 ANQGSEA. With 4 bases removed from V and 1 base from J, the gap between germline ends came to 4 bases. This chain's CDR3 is CSVVANTEAFF. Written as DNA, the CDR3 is TGCAGCGTTGTGGCGAACACTGAAGCTTTCTTT.

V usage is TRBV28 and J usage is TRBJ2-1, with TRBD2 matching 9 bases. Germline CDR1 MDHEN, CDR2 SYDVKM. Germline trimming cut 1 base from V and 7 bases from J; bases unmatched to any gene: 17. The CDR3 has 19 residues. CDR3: CASSLLLWGDSGSSNEQFF. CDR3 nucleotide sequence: TGTGCCAGCAGTTTATTGCTTTGGGGAGATAGCGGGAGTTCGAATGAGCAGTTCTTC.

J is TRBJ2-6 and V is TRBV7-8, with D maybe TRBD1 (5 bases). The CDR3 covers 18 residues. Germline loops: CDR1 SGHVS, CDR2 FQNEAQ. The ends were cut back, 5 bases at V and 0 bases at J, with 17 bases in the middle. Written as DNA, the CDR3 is TGTGCCAGCAGCACTCAGACAGTTTGGAGCTCTGGGGCCAACGTCCTGACTTTC. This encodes CASSTQTVWSSGANVLTF.

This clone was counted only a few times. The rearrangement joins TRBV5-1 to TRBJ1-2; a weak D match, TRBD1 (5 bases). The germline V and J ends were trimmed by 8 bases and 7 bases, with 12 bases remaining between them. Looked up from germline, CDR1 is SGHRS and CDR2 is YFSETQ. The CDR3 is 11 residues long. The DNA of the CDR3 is TGCGCCAGTGGGGAGGGGTTTGGCTACACCTTC. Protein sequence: CASGEGFGYTF.

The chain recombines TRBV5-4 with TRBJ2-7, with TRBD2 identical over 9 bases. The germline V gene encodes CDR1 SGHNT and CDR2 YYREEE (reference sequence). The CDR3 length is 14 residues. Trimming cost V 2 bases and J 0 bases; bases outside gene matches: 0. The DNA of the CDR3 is TGTGCCAGCAGCTTTAGCGGGAGCTCCTACGAGCAGTACTTC. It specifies CASSFSGSSYEQYF. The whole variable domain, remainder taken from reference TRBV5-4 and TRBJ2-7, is ETGVTQSPTHLIKTRGQQVTLRCSSQSGHNTVSWYQQALGQGPQFIFQYYREEENGRGNFPPRFSGLQFPNYSSELNVNALELDDSALYLCASSFSGSSYEQYFGPGTRLTVT.

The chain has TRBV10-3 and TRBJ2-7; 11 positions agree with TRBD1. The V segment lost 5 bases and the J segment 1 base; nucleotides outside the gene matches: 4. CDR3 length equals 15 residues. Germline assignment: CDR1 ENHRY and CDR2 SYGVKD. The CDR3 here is CAISTGQGASYEQYF. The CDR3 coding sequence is TGTGCCATCAGTACTGGACAGGGGGCTTCCTACGAGCAGTACTTC.

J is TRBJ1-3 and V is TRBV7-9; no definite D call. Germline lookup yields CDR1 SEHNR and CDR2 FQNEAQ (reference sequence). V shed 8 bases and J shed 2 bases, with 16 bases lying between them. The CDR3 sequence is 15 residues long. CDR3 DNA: TGTGCCAGCCGCCTGCGAGGAGGGCCTGGAAACACCATATATTTT. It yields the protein CASRLRGGPGNTIYF.

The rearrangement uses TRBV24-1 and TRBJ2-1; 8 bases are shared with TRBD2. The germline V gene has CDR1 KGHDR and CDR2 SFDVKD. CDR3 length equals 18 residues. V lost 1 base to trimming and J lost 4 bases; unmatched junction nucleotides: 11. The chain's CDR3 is CATSDFFSPGRGYNEQFF. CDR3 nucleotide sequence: TGTGCCACCAGTGATTTTTTCAGTCCCGGGAGGGGGTACAATGAGCAGTTCTTC.

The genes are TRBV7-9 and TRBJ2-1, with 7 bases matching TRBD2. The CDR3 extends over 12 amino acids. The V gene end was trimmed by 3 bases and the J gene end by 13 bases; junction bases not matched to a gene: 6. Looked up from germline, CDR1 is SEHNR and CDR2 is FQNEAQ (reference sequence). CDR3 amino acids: CASSLGTITQFF. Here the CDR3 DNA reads TGTGCCAGCAGCTTGGGGACTATAACTCAGTTCTTC.

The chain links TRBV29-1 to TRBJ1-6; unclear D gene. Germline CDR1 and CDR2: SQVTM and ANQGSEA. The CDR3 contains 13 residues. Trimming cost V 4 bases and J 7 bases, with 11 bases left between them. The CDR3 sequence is CSVGYGANSPLHF. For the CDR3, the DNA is TGCAGCGTTGGATACGGAGCGAATTCACCCCTCCACTTT. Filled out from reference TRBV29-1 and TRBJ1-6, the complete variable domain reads SAVISQKPSRDICQRGTSLTIQCQVDSQVTMMFWYRQQPGQSLTLIATANQGSEATYESGFVIDKFPISRPNLTFSTLTVSNMSPEDSSIYLCSVGYGANSPLHFGNGTRLTVT.

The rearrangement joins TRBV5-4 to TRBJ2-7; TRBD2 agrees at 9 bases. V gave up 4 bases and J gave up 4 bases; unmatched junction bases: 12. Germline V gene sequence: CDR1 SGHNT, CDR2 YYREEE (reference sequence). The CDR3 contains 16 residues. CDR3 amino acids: CASSPQRGLARYEQYF. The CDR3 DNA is TGTGCCAGCAGCCCCCAGAGAGGACTAGCGAGATACGAGCAGTACTTC.

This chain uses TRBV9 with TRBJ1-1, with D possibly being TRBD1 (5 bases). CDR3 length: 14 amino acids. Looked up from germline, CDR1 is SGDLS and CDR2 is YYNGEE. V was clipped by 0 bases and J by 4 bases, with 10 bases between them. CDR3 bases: TGTGCCAGCAGCGTAGTCAGGGCGGCCACTGAAGCTTTCTTT. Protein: CASSVVRAATEAFF.

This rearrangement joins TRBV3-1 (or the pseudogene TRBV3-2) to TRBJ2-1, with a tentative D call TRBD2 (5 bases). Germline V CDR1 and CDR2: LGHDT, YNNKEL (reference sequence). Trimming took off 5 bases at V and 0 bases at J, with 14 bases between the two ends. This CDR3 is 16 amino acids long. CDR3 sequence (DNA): TGTGCCAGCAGCGGGGTTGAGGGTTCCTCCTACAATGAGCAGTTCTTC. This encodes CASSGVEGSSYNEQFF.